This paragraph reports one T cell receptor (beta chain). The germline CDR1 and CDR2 sequences are LGHDT and YNNKEL (reference sequence). The CDR3 runs 14 residues. Trimming removed 6 bases from V and 10 bases from J; junction bases left unmatched: 12. RNA in amounts of roughly 0.5 to 1 ug was reverse transcribed with random hexamers. TCR beta CDR3 was amplified by immunoSEQ covering 54 Vbeta and 13 Jbeta. From the immunoSEQ multiplex PCR reads, TCRdb called clonotypes with MiXCR, one entry per CDR3 protein. There are 45,000 to 60,000 distinct CDR3 sequences in the sample; over 90% occur only once, and 0.35% to 0.5% lies in the top ten. This sample is part of a study of CD8 T cells in Susac syndrome.

The chain has TRBV3-1 and TRBJ1-1; 9 bases align to TRBD1. Specimen: CD8+ T cells from PBMCs. This TCR was recovered from a human donor in good health. CDR3 protein: CASRAAGTGYVAFF. The CDR3 bases are TGTGCCAGCAGGGCAGCCGGGACAGGGTACGTAGCTTTCTTT.